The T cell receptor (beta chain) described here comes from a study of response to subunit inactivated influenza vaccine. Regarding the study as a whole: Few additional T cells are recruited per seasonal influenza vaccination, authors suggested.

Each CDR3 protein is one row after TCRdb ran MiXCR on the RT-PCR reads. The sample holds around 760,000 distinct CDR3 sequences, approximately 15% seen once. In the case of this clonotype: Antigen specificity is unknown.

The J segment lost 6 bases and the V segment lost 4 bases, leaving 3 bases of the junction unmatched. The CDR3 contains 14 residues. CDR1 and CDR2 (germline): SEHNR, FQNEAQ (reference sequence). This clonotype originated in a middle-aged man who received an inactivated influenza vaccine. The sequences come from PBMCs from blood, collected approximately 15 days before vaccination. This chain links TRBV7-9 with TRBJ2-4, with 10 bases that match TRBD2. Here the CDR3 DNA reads TGTGCCAGCAGCTCGCGGACTAGCGGAAACATTCAGTACTTC. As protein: CASSSRTSGNIQYF.